The 24 T cell receptor beta chains listed next were all sequenced from one sample in a study of long-term antiretroviral therapy in people with HIV. A v3.0 immunoSEQ assay was performed at survey level. Libraries were prepared by immunoSEQ multiplex PCR; TCRdb keeps only in-frame clonotypes and omits some of them. The data contain 9,000 to 13,000 clones, roughly 90% of them singletons. This sample comprised unsorted PBMCs, obtained 0.2 years before starting antiretroviral therapy. The receptors were gathered from a woman in her thirties or forties with HIV.

The CDR3 nucleotides are TGTGCCAGCAGGAGACAGGGTACGGGTGAAAAACTGTTTTTT. Residues: CASRRQGTGEKLFF. The chain links TRBV27 to TRBJ1-4; TRBD1 matches at 7 bases. This CDR3 region has 14 residues. V lost 6 bases, J lost 7 bases, and 8 bases stayed unmatched. Germline V CDR1 and CDR2: MNHEY, SMNVEV (reference sequence).

CDR3 protein: CASSPPRDYEQYF. The CDR3 DNA is TGTGCCAGCTCACCACCTAGGGATTACGAGCAGTACTTC. The gene calls are TRBV18 and TRBJ2-7; D ambiguous. CDR3 length: 13 amino acids. CDR1 is KGHSH, CDR2 LQKENI, per germline. V lost 0 bases and J 4 bases, leaving 7 bases between the germline ends.

The CDR3 here is CASSIVDYGYTF. The CDR3 bases are TGTGCCAGTAGTATTGTAGACTATGGCTACACCTTC. The gene calls are TRBV19 and TRBJ1-2; D is ambiguous. Germline values: CDR1 LNHDA, CDR2 SQIVND (reference sequence). This CDR3 comprises 12 residues. The V end lost 3 bases, the J end lost 3 bases, and 5 bases lay between the germline ends. The variable domain in full, completed from reference TRBV19 and TRBJ1-2, reads DGGITQSPKYLFRKEGQNVTLSCEQNLNHDAMYWYRQDPGQGLRLIYYSQIVNDFQKGDIAEGYSVSREKKESFPLTVTSAQKNPTAFYLCASSIVDYGYTFGSGTRLTVV.

V gene TRBV9 combines with J gene TRBJ1-1; D gene uncertain. Trimming removed 0 bases at V and 1 base at J, with 10 bases between. CDR1 SGDLS and CDR2 YYNGEE come from the germline V gene. This CDR3 is built from 15 residues. The CDR3, as DNA: TGTGCCAGCAGCGTAGGAACGGTACCGAACACTGAAGCTTTCTTT. Protein: CASSVGTVPNTEAFF. Using reference TRBV9 and TRBJ1-1 for the parts outside the CDR3, the full variable domain is DSGVTQTPKHLITATGQRVTLRCSPRSGDLSVYWYQQSLDQGLQFLIQYYNGEERAKGNILERFSAQQFPDLHSELNLSSLELGDSALYFCASSVGTVPNTEAFFGQGTRLTVV.

The genes are TRBV7-2 and TRBJ2-7; D ambiguous. The V end lost 1 base, the J end lost 1 base, and 8 bases lay between the germline ends. Germline CDR1 reads SGHTA; CDR2 reads FQGNSA. The CDR3 is made up of 14 amino acids. CDR3: CASSLVYGSYEQYF. For the CDR3, the DNA is TGTGCCAGCAGCTTAGTTTACGGGTCCTACGAGCAGTACTTC. The full variable domain, with the rest looked up from reference TRBV7-2 and TRBJ2-7, is GAGVSQSPSNKVTEKGKDVELRCDPISGHTALYWYRQSLGQGLEFLIYFQGNSAPDKSGLPSDRFSAERTGGSVSTLTIQRTQQEDSAVYLCASSLVYGSYEQYFGPGTRLTVT.

This chain links TRBV6-4 with TRBJ2-1, with 12 nucleotides matching TRBD2. The CDR3 is 16 residues long. V was clipped by 0 bases and J by 9 bases; unmatched bases: 6. The germline V gene encodes CDR1 MRHNA and CDR2 SNTAGT. The CDR3 region has the DNA TGTGCCAGCAGTGACTCGGCTAGCGGGGGGGCCTTTGAGCAGTTCTTC. Translation gives CASSDSASGGAFEQFF.

This clone was found a few times. The chain has TRBV6-5 and TRBJ1-6; D is ambiguous. V was cut by 0 bases and J by 6 bases, with 9 bases left in between. The CDR3 runs to 15 residues. The V gene's germline CDR1 is MNHEY and CDR2 SVGAGI. The CDR3 protein is CASSYSNTINSPLHF. CDR3 bases: TGTGCCAGCAGTTACTCGAATACCATTAATTCACCCCTCCACTTT.

The genes are TRBV19 and TRBJ1-2; no clear D gene. V lost 3 bases, J lost 4 bases, and 15 bases lay in between. This CDR3 comprises 15 residues. The germline CDR1 and CDR2 sequences are LNHDA and SQIVND (reference sequence). In DNA form, the CDR3 reads TGTGCCAGTAGTATTCCCTCCCGGGGAGGCTATGGCTACACCTTC. It translates to CASSIPSRGGYGYTF.

The chain recombines TRBV5-6 with TRBJ1-1, with unresolved D. The CDR3 is 12 residues long. Between the trimmed V and J ends, which lost 4 bases and 8 bases, there was a span of 12 bases. The germline CDR1 and CDR2 sequences are SGHDT and YYEEEE. The CDR3 DNA reads TGTGCCAGCAGCCGGGCTACGCTAGAAGCTTTCTTT. Its protein product is CASSRATLEAFF.

The CDR3 protein is CASSQYGTPNTGELFF. The CDR3 DNA reads as TGTGCCAGCAGCCAGTACGGGACACCGAACACCGGGGAGCTGTTTTTT. The chain combines TRBV7-2 with TRBJ2-2; weak D call: TRBD1 (6 bases). Germline V gives CDR1 SGHTA, CDR2 FQGNSA. V shed 5 bases and J shed 0 bases, with 13 bases lying between them. The CDR3 length is 16 residues.

The chain couples TRBV2 to TRBJ1-5; 7 bases are shared with TRBD1. CDR1 is SNHLY, CDR2 FYNNEI, per germline. The CDR3 sequence is 15 residues long. V dropped 7 bases and J dropped 1; count of bases not matched to a gene: 7. CDR3 sequence reads: CASTREGASNQPQHF. Here the CDR3 DNA reads TGTGCCAGCACCCGAGAGGGGGCGAGCAATCAGCCCCAGCATTTT.

The chain joins TRBV7-2 to TRBJ1-1; D may be TRBD1 (5 bases). Germline CDR1 reads SGHTA; CDR2 reads FQGNSA. The CDR3 runs 14 residues. The germline V and J ends were trimmed by 1 base and 3 bases, with 9 bases remaining between them. CDR3 protein: CASSLERGYTEAFF. Written as DNA, the CDR3 is TGTGCCAGCAGCTTAGAAAGGGGATACACTGAAGCTTTCTTT.

This clone is a singleton in its sample. The V call is TRBV19, the J call TRBJ2-2, with 8 bases identical to TRBD1. Trimming removed 5 bases from V and 2 bases from J; junction bases left unmatched: 13. CDR3 length equals 18 residues. CDR1 and CDR2 from the germline V gene are LNHDA and SQIVND (reference sequence). The CDR3 sequence: CASSVDRGYNFNTGELFF. Written as DNA, the CDR3 is TGTGCCAGTAGTGTCGACAGGGGCTACAACTTTAACACCGGGGAGCTGTTTTTT.

This chain links TRBV11-1 with TRBJ1-4, with unresolved D. Germline assignment: CDR1 SGHAT and CDR2 FQDESV (reference sequence). There are 17 residues in the CDR3. Trimming removed 3 bases from V and 2 bases from J, with 16 bases in between. CDR3 amino acids: CASSFSPLEGTNEKLFF. CDR3 DNA sequence: TGTGCCAGCAGCTTCTCCCCCTTGGAGGGTACTAATGAAAAACTGTTTTTT.

This clone is medium-sized in the sample. The genes are TRBV29-1 and TRBJ2-7; a possible D gene is TRBD2 (6 bases). V lost 4 bases, J lost 0 bases, and 13 bases lay in between. Germline V gives CDR1 SQVTM, CDR2 ANQGSEA. This CDR3 region has 14 residues. CDR3 protein: CSVAPGRSSYEQYF. The DNA for the CDR3 is TGCAGCGTTGCCCCGGGGAGGAGCTCCTACGAGCAGTACTTC.

The V call is TRBV4-3, the J call TRBJ1-4; D uncertain. Germline CDR1 reads LGHNA; CDR2 reads YSLEER. This CDR3 spans 17 amino acids. The germline V and J ends were trimmed by 0 bases and 1 base, with 12 bases remaining between them. This chain's CDR3 is CASSQDRPGRTNEKLFF. CDR3 DNA sequence: TGCGCCAGCAGCCAAGATCGGCCGGGCCGAACTAATGAAAAACTGTTTTTT.

This chain connects TRBV11-2 to TRBJ2-2; possible D gene TRBD2, 6 bases. The CDR3 contains 16 residues. V lost 3 bases to trimming and J lost 1 base, with 12 bases between them. Germline CDR1 SGHAT, CDR2 FQNNGV. For the CDR3, the DNA is TGTGCCAGCAGCTTCTCCTACGGGGGGAACACCGGGGAGCTGTTTTTT. Encoded protein: CASSFSYGGNTGELFF. The full variable domain, in which reference TRBV11-2 and TRBJ2-2 provide the parts outside the CDR3, is EAGVAQSPRYKIIEKRQSVAFWCNPISGHATLYWYQQILGQGPKLLIQFQNNGVVDDSQLPKDRFSAERLKGVDSTLKIQPAKLEDSAVYLCASSFSYGGNTGELFFGEGSRLTVL.

This clone was recorded only once. V is TRBV5-1 and J is TRBJ1-2, with TRBD1 matching over 9 bases. The CDR3 is 14 amino acids. Trimming removed 4 bases from V and 3 bases from J; junction bases left unmatched: 4. Looked up from germline, CDR1 is SGHRS and CDR2 is YFSETQ. The CDR3 DNA follows: TGCGCCAGCAGCCCGGGACAGGGACACTATGGCTACACCTTC. Amino acid sequence: CASSPGQGHYGYTF.

The chain recombines TRBV4-3 with TRBJ2-3, with unresolved D. The V end was cut by 5 bases, the J end by 6 bases, with 18 bases between. This CDR3 contains 15 residues. Germline V gene data show CDR1 as LGHNA and CDR2 as YSLEER. As DNA, the CDR3 is TGCGCCAGCAGCTTAGGGCAGAGACACGGGGATACGCAGTATTTT. It encodes CASSLGQRHGDTQYF.

The chain joins TRBV11-2 to TRBJ1-5; the D is unclear. CDR3 length: 14 residues. Germline V CDR1 and CDR2: SGHAT, FQNNGV. The V and J ends lost 5 bases and 4 bases respectively, with 12 bases between them. The CDR3 spells CASSPPTGNQPQHF. The CDR3 DNA sequence: TGTGCCAGCAGCCCCCCCACCGGGAATCAGCCCCAGCATTTT.

The chain joins TRBV7-9 to TRBJ1-4, with D hard to call. CDR3 length: 15 residues. In germline, CDR1 is SEHNR, CDR2 FQNEAQ (reference sequence). Deletions cut 1 base from V and 0 bases from J, with 6 bases between. The CDR3, as DNA: TGTGCCAGCAGCTTAGTTGGGGCAACTAATGAAAAACTGTTTTTT. Protein: CASSLVGATNEKLFF.

The chain is built from TRBV19 and TRBJ1-5, with 10 bases aligning to TRBD1. V was pared by 6 bases and J by 3 bases, with 5 bases of the junction left unmatched. Germline assignment: CDR1 LNHDA and CDR2 SQIVND (reference sequence). There are 15 residues in the CDR3. This chain's CDR3 is CASRPGQGFNQPQHF. In nucleotides, the CDR3 is TGTGCCAGTAGACCGGGACAGGGGTTCAATCAGCCCCAGCATTTT. Full variable domain (rest looked up from reference TRBV19 and TRBJ1-5): DGGITQSPKYLFRKEGQNVTLSCEQNLNHDAMYWYRQDPGQGLRLIYYSQIVNDFQKGDIAEGYSVSREKKESFPLTVTSAQKNPTAFYLCASRPGQGFNQPQHFGDGTRLSIL.

The chain joins TRBV30 to TRBJ1-6; no clear D. The CDR3 is 13 amino acids. Germline V gene lookup returns CDR1 GTSNPN and CDR2 SVGIG (reference sequence). The CDR3 region is CASVGGNNSPLHF. In nucleotides, the CDR3 is TGTGCTTCTGTGGGTGGCAACAATTCACCCCTCCACTTT.

The chain employs TRBV7-9 and TRBJ2-3; possible D gene TRBD2, 5 bases. From germline, CDR1 is SEHNR and CDR2 FQNEAQ (reference sequence). V lost 3 bases to trimming and J lost 3 bases, with 10 bases between them. The CDR3 covers 14 residues. The CDR3 reads CASSLAGPTDTQYF. The CDR3 DNA follows: TGTGCCAGCAGCTTGGCGGGCCCGACAGATACGCAGTATTTT.